Listed here are 32 T cell receptor beta chains from one sample, sequenced in a study. One entry per CDR3 protein results from TCRdb running MiXCR on the RT-PCR reads. The sample records approximately 4,200 distinct CDR3 sequences, around a third being singletons. Sequencing was carried out using memory CD4+ T cells from salivary gland. These receptors all stem from a female donor with primary Sjogren's syndrome.

The chain is built from TRBV12-3 or TRBV12-4 and TRBJ2-1, with 12 positions matching TRBD2. The V gene end was trimmed by 5 bases and the J gene end by 7 bases; junction bases not matched to a gene: 6. This CDR3 has 15 amino acids. The CDR3 is CASSLGLAGQNEQFF. The CDR3 DNA reads as TGTGCCAGCAGTCTTGGACTAGCGGGGCAAAATGAGCAGTTCTTC.

In its sample, this clonotype is large (0.1 to 1%). This chain connects TRBV7-2 to TRBJ2-1, with 7 nucleotides matching TRBD1. CDR3 length: 15 residues. Germline CDR1 and CDR2: SGHTA and FQGNSA. Trimming at V came to 3 bases and at J to 1 base, leaving 3 bases not matched to a gene. The chain's CDR3 is CASSLTGLSYNEQFF. CDR3 in DNA: TGTGCCAGCAGCTTGACAGGGCTTTCCTACAATGAGCAGTTCTTC.

This clonotype was recorded a few times. No conserved phenylalanine or tryptophan ends this CDR3, so it is likely a read error. This chain links TRBV14 with TRBJ2-5; D call uncertain. Trimming stripped 4 bases from V and 5 bases from J, with 8 bases between. The germline V gene has CDR1 SGHDN and CDR2 FVKESK. The CDR3 extends over 12 amino acids. The CDR3 nucleotides read TGTGCCAGCAGCCCAGTATCGGAGACCCAGTACGTC. Translated: CASSPVSETQYV.

The table lists this clonotype with many counts. This chain joins TRBV7-8 and TRBJ1-1, with 7 bases fitting TRBD1. V shed 1 base and J 3 bases; nucleotides not matched to a gene: 5. The CDR3 is 15 amino acids. CDR1 is SGHVS, CDR2 FQNEAQ, per germline. CDR3 loop: CASSLVSQGDTEAFF. The CDR3 DNA sequence: TGTGCCAGCAGCTTAGTTTCGCAGGGGGACACTGAAGCTTTCTTT.

By share of the sample, this clonotype is medium-sized. The V call is TRBV20-1, the J call TRBJ2-5; tentative D call: TRBD2 (5 bases). This CDR3 has 13 amino acids. From germline, CDR1 is DFQATT and CDR2 SNEGSKA (reference sequence). V was cut by 5 bases and J by 5 bases, with 15 bases left in between. CDR3 sequence (DNA): TGCAGTGCTCCGACGGGATCGGTCGAGACCCAGTACTTC. It specifies CSAPTGSVETQYF.

This clonotype was seen repeatedly, ten times or more. V is TRBV5-6 and J is TRBJ1-5; D is possibly TRBD1 (6 bases). With 6 bases removed from V and 7 bases from J, the gap between germline ends came to 23 bases. Germline V gene sequence: CDR1 SGHDT, CDR2 YYEEEE. The CDR3 has 16 residues. CDR3 DNA sequence: TGTGCCAGCAACTACAGCCTACAGGGAGAACGGCAGCCCCAGCATTTT. Amino acids: CASNYSLQGERQPQHF. The whole variable domain, filled in from reference TRBV5-6 and TRBJ1-5, reads DAGVTQSPTHLIKTRGQQVTLRCSPKSGHDTVSWYQQALGQGPQFIFQYYEEEERQRGNFPDRFSGHQFPNYSSELNVNALLLGDSALYLCASNYSLQGERQPQHFGDGTRLSIL.

This chain joins TRBV7-9 and TRBJ2-2; D gene ambiguous. CDR1 is SEHNR and CDR2 is FQNEAQ in the germline V gene (reference sequence). V was shortened by 5 bases and J by 8 bases, with 12 bases between the two germline ends. This CDR3 spans 13 amino acids. CDR3 residues: CASSRPAMGELFF. The CDR3, as DNA: TGTGCCAGCAGCCGCCCCGCCATGGGGGAGCTGTTTTTT.

By share, this clonotype ranks as medium-sized. The rearrangement links TRBV27 to TRBJ2-2; TRBD2 might be the D (5 bases). V was trimmed by 4 bases and J by 0 bases, leaving 18 bases between them. The CDR3 sequence is 18 residues long. Germline values: CDR1 MNHEY, CDR2 SMNVEV (reference sequence). CDR3: CASSSPSSGFANTGELFF. The CDR3 DNA reads as TGTGCCAGCAGTTCTCCGTCAAGCGGTTTCGCGAACACCGGGGAGCTGTTTTTT.

This clonotype was counted at least ten times. The chain combines TRBV2 with TRBJ2-7, with a weak D call TRBD2 (5 bases). The V gene lost 7 bases and the J gene lost 6 bases, with 19 bases spanning the gap. Germline V CDR1 and CDR2: SNHLY, FYNNEI. The CDR3 sequence is 14 residues long. CDR3 residues: CASTFEGGIGEQYF. CDR3 coding DNA: TGTGCCAGCACTTTTGAGGGTGGGATTGGCGAGCAGTACTTC.

This clonotype ranks as medium-sized. This chain joins TRBV7-2 and TRBJ2-3, with 10 bases lining up with TRBD2. The CDR3 is made up of 17 amino acids. The germline V gene has CDR1 SGHTA and CDR2 FQGNSA. V shed 5 bases and J 4 bases; nucleotides not matched to a gene: 12. CDR3 sequence reads: CASSASLSGGAADTQYF. The CDR3 DNA reads TGTGCCAGCAGCGCCTCTCTGAGCGGGGGGGCCGCAGATACGCAGTATTTT.

Judged by abundance, this clonotype is medium-sized. The chain's CDR3 is CSARTGTGGQPQHF. CDR3 DNA: TGCAGTGCTAGAACAGGGACAGGGGGTCAGCCCCAGCATTTT. This chain links TRBV20-1 with TRBJ1-5, with 11 bases identical to TRBD1. V lost 2 bases to trimming and J lost 6 bases; unmatched junction nucleotides: 3. CDR3 size: 14 residues. Looked up from germline, CDR1 is DFQATT and CDR2 is SNEGSKA (reference sequence).

This clonotype was detected many times. The rearrangement links TRBV5-4 to TRBJ2-3; TRBD1 might be the D (5 bases). Germline V gene data show CDR1 as SGHNT and CDR2 as YYREEE (reference sequence). This CDR3 contains 14 residues. Between the trimmed V and J ends, which lost 3 bases and 2 bases, there was a span of 10 bases. The CDR3 spells CASSSMTDTDTQYF. The CDR3 coding sequence is TGTGCCAGCAGCTCTATGACAGACACAGATACGCAGTATTTT.

This clonotype is categorized as medium-sized (0.01 to 0.1%). The V and J genes are TRBV7-2 and TRBJ1-3, with a possible D match to TRBD1 (6 bases). Germline loops: CDR1 SGHTA, CDR2 FQGNSA. The CDR3 is 15 residues long. The V end lost 3 bases, the J end lost 0 bases, and 9 bases lay between the germline ends. The CDR3 region has the DNA TGTGCCAGCAGCTTGGACAGAAGCTCTGGAAACACCATATATTTT. Amino acid sequence: CASSLDRSSGNTIYF. Looking up the rest from reference TRBV7-2 and TRBJ1-3 gives the full variable domain: GAGVSQSPSNKVTEKGKDVELRCDPISGHTALYWYRQSLGQGLEFLIYFQGNSAPDKSGLPSDRFSAERTGGSVSTLTIQRTQQEDSAVYLCASSLDRSSGNTIYFGEGSWLTVV.

In its sample, this clonotype ranks as medium-sized. The chain uses TRBV7-4 and TRBJ2-7; unclear D gene. The CDR3 consists of 10 residues. Germline CDR1 reads SGHVT; CDR2 reads SQSDAQ. Trimming pared 8 bases from V and 4 bases from J, leaving 6 bases between. The DNA for the CDR3 is TGTGCCAGCCGTGGGTACGAGCAGTACGTC. Its protein product is CASRGYEQYV.

This clonotype is medium-sized in the sample. V is TRBV9 and J is TRBJ1-1, with no clear D. Trimming cost V 0 bases and J 2 bases, with 11 bases left between them. This CDR3 has 15 residues. Germline assignment: CDR1 SGDLS and CDR2 YYNGEE. CDR3 nucleotide sequence: TGTGCCAGCAGCGTAGGCCGCGTGGGAAACACTGAAGCTTTCTTT. This codes for CASSVGRVGNTEAFF.

This clonotype was counted many times. This chain connects TRBV7-2 to TRBJ2-1; 10 nucleotides agree with TRBD1. V lost 2 bases to trimming and J lost 8 bases; unmatched junction nucleotides: 6. The germline V gene encodes CDR1 SGHTA and CDR2 FQGNSA. The CDR3 length is 15 residues. DNA for the CDR3: TGTGCCAGCAGCTTAATGGGACAGGGGTGGGATGAGCAGTTCTTC. This sequence encodes CASSLMGQGWDEQFF.

As for this clonotype: Because the CDR3's place on the DNA is in doubt, the DNA is left out and the CDR3 is given as listed by TCRdb. The rearrangement uses TRBV11-3 and TRBJ2-1; TRBD1, the table's D call, was not compared with the DNA. The CDR3 length is 21 residues, termini included. Germline loops: CDR1 SGHNT, CDR2 YENEEA. CDR3 protein: CASSFYICSATTSTGGNEQFF.

Written as DNA, the CDR3 is TGTGCCAGTATGCAGACCGGACAGCGGTCCTACGAGCAGTACGTC. Amino acid sequence: CASMQTGQRSYEQYV. The rearrangement links TRBV19 to TRBJ2-7; the D gene is possibly TRBD1 (6 bases). Germline loops: CDR1 LNHDA, CDR2 SQIVND (reference sequence). V lost 7 bases and J lost 1, with 17 bases in between. This CDR3 has 15 amino acids.

By share, this clonotype ranks as medium-sized. The J gene is TRBJ2-1, the V gene TRBV11-3; a possible D gene is TRBD2 (6 bases). The germline V gene encodes CDR1 SGHNT and CDR2 YENEEA. The germline V and J ends were trimmed by 1 base and 0 bases, with 7 bases remaining between them. The CDR3 runs to 15 residues. CDR3 in DNA: TGTGCCAGCAGCTTAGCCGGGAGCTCCTACAATGAGCAGTTCTTC. Translation: CASSLAGSSYNEQFF. The whole variable domain, filled in from reference TRBV11-3 and TRBJ2-1, reads EAGVVQSPRYKIIEKKQPVAFWCNPISGHNTLYWYLQNLGQGPELLIRYENEEAVDDSQLPKDRFSAERLKGVDSTLKIQPAELGDSAVYLCASSLAGSSYNEQFFGPGTRLTVL.

Relative to its sample, this clonotype is medium-sized. The V and J genes are TRBV24-1 and TRBJ2-2; tentative D call: TRBD1 (5 bases). The CDR3 extends over 15 amino acids. Trimming took off 2 bases at V and 4 bases at J, with 10 bases between the two ends. Germline CDR1 and CDR2: KGHDR and SFDVKD. CDR3 protein: CATSDYTGATGELFF. The CDR3 DNA reads TGTGCCACCAGTGATTATACTGGGGCCACCGGGGAGCTGTTTTTT.

CDR3 residues: CASSSSQGRQLAKNIQYF. The CDR3 bases are TGTGCCAGCAGTTCATCCCAGGGGCGCCAGCTAGCCAAAAACATTCAGTACTTC. The chain combines TRBV12-3 or TRBV12-4 with TRBJ2-4; D possibly corresponds to TRBD1 (6 bases). The V end lost 4 bases, the J end lost 0 bases, and 19 bases lay between the germline ends. CDR3 size: 18 residues.

This clonotype is judged medium-sized. The chain joins TRBV20-1 to TRBJ2-5, with 11 bases identical to TRBD1. Germline assignment: CDR1 DFQATT and CDR2 SNEGSKA (reference sequence). CDR3 size: 14 residues. V trimming: 3 bases; J trimming: 5 bases; junction bases outside the gene matches: 5. Here the CDR3 DNA reads TGCAGTGCTAGCGGGACAGGGGGGCAGGAGACCCAGTACTTC. Translating gives CSASGTGGQETQYF.

By share, this clonotype counts as large. The chain uses TRBV12-3 or TRBV12-4 and TRBJ2-3; weak D call: TRBD1 (6 bases). There are 14 residues in the CDR3. Between the trimmed V and J ends, which lost 2 bases and 5 bases, there was a span of 11 bases. CDR3 nucleotides: TGTGCCAGCAGTTTAAGGGCAGGGGTAGATACGCAGTATTTT. Amino acids: CASSLRAGVDTQYF.

This clonotype rates as medium-sized. The rearrangement uses TRBV20-1 and TRBJ2-1; D is possibly TRBD1 or TRBD2 (5 bases each). The CDR3 length is 13 residues. Germline lookup yields CDR1 DFQATT and CDR2 SNEGSKA (reference sequence). Trimming pared 6 bases from V and 8 bases from J, leaving 17 bases between. CDR3: CSAPGPSVDEQFF. The CDR3 DNA is TGCAGTGCACCGGGACCGTCGGTGGATGAGCAGTTCTTC.

By frequency in the sample, this clonotype is large. V is TRBV5-1 and J is TRBJ1-2; 9 bases align to TRBD1. V was pared by 4 bases and J by 7 bases, with 11 bases of the junction left unmatched. The CDR3 consists of 15 residues. The germline V gene has CDR1 SGHRS and CDR2 YFSETQ. The CDR3 bases are TGCGCCAGCAGCCTTCTCCTACAGGGGGCAGGTGGCTACACCTTC. Protein sequence: CASSLLLQGAGGYTF.

This clonotype is categorized as medium-sized (0.01 to 0.1%). The V call is TRBV7-8, the J call TRBJ1-4, with a weak D call TRBD1 (6 bases). The CDR3 is made up of 15 amino acids. V was cut by 4 bases and J by 0 bases, with 9 bases left in between. From germline, CDR1 is SGHVS and CDR2 FQNEAQ. CDR3: CASSSGQTTNEKLFF. As DNA, the CDR3 is TGTGCCAGCAGCTCCGGACAGACAACTAATGAAAAACTGTTTTTT.

Concerning this clonotype itself: A read error is possible here, since a much larger clone lies one base away. The chain is built from TRBV9 and TRBJ2-3, with 7 bases aligning to TRBD2. Germline-derived CDR1 and CDR2 are SGDLS and YYNGEE. Trimming at V came to 4 bases and at J to 2 bases, leaving 4 bases not matched to a gene. This CDR3 region has 14 residues. CDR3 sequence: CASSPRDYTDTQYF. The CDR3 coding sequence is TGTGCCAGCAGCCCCCGGGACTACACAGATACGCAGTATTTT.

By share of the sample, this clonotype is medium-sized (0.01 to 0.1%). J is TRBJ2-1 and V is TRBV7-6, with D possibly matching TRBD1 (5 bases). Per the germline V gene, CDR1 is SGHVS and CDR2 is FNYEAQ. The V end was cut by 3 bases, the J end by 6 bases, with 12 bases between. This CDR3 spans 14 amino acids. CDR3: CASSLGHHGNEQFF. DNA for the CDR3: TGTGCCAGCAGCTTGGGGCATCACGGCAATGAGCAGTTCTTC.

This clonotype is medium-sized. The chain employs TRBV24-1 and TRBJ2-7; 11 nucleotides agree with TRBD2. CDR3 size: 16 residues. CDR1 and CDR2 from the germline V gene are KGHDR and SFDVKD. V trimming: 4 bases; J trimming: 2 bases; junction bases outside the gene matches: 6. CDR3 in DNA: TGTGCCACCAGTGACTCAGCTAGCGGGAGGCCCTACGAGCAGTACTTC. Translation: CATSDSASGRPYEQYF.

The chain joins TRBV7-2 to TRBJ2-1, with 7 bases identical to TRBD2. The length of the CDR3 is 16 residues. V lost 1 base and J lost 0; bases outside the gene matches: 3. Germline V gene lookup returns CDR1 SGHTA and CDR2 FQGNSA. As DNA, the CDR3 is TGTGCCAGCAGCTTAGTAGCGGGTAGCTCCTACAATGAGCAGTTCTTC. Amino acids: CASSLVAGSSYNEQFF.

This clonotype ranks as medium-sized. The junction shows a germline mismatch at one end, possibly a read error. This chain connects TRBV7-7 to TRBJ2-5, with 11 bases aligning to TRBD2. The CDR3 extends over 15 amino acids. Germline V gene data show CDR1 as SSHAT and CDR2 as FNYEAQ (reference sequence). For the CDR3, the DNA is TGTGCTAGCAGCCCGAGACTAGCGGGGACAGAGACCCAGTACTTC. Amino acids: CASSPRLAGTETQYF. Variable domain in full (rest from reference TRBV7-7 and TRBJ2-5): GAGVSQSPRYKVTKRGQDVTLRCDPISSHATLYWYQQALGQGPEFLTYFNYEAQPDKSGLPSDRFSAERPEGSISTLTIQRTEQRDSAMYRCASSPRLAGTETQYFGPGTRLLVL.

Ten or more counts support this clonotype. V is TRBV28 and J is TRBJ2-4, with D perhaps TRBD1 (5 bases). The V gene's germline CDR1 is MDHEN and CDR2 SYDVKM. V was clipped by 4 bases and J by 2 bases, with 12 bases between them. The CDR3 is 15 amino acids. The CDR3 nucleotides are TGTGCCAGCAGTTCTAGGGGATTGTCCAAAAACATTCAGTACTTC. Residues: CASSSRGLSKNIQYF.